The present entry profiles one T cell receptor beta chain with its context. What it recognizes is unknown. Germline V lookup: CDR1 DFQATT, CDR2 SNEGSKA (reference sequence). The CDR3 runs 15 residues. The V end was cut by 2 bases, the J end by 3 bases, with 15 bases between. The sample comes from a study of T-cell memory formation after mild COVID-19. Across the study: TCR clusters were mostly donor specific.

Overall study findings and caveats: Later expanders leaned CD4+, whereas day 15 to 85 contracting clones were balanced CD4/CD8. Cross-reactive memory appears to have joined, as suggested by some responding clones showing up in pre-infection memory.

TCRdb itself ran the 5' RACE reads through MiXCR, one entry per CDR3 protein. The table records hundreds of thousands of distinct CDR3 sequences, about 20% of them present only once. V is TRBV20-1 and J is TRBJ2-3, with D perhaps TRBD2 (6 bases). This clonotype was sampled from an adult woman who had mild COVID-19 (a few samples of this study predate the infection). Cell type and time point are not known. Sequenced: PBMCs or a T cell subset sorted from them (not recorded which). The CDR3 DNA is TGCAGTGCTAGAAGGATCTCGGGGGTAACAGATACGCAGTATTTT. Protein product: CSARRISGVTDTQYF.